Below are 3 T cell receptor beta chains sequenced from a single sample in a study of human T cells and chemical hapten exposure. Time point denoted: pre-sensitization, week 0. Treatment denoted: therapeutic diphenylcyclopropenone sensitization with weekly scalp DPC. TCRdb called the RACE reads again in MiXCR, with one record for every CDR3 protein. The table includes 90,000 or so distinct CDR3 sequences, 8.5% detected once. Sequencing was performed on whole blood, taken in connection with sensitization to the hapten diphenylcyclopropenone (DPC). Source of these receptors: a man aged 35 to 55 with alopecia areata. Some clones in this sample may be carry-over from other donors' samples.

The CDR3 region has the DNA TGTGCCAGCAGCTTAGCCGAGACACGGAGCACAGATACGCAGTATTTT. Protein: CASSLAETRSTDTQYF. The chain recombines TRBV7-8 with TRBJ2-3; no clear D. V was clipped by 0 bases and J by 0 bases, with 10 bases between them. The germline gives CDR1 SGHVS, CDR2 FQNEAQ. The CDR3 loop spans 16 amino acids.

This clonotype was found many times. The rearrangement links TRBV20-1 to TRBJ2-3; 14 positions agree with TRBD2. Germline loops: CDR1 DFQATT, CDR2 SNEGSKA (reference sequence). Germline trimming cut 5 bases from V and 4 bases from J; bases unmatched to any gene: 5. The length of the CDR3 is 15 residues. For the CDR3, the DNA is TGCAGTGCTTTGCGACTAGCGGGAGGGCCAGATACGCAGTATTTT. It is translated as CSALRLAGGPDTQYF.

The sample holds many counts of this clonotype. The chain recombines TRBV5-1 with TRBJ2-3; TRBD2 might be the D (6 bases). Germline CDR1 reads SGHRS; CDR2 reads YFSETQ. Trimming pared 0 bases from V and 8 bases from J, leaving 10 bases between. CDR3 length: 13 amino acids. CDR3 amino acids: CASSLDSGGTQYF. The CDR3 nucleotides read TGCGCCAGCAGCTTGGATTCCGGGGGTACGCAGTATTTT.